This T cell receptor (beta chain) originates from a study of CD8 T cells in ankylosing spondylitis. The CDR3 is 17 amino acids. Germline CDR1 is MDHEN and CDR2 is SYDVKM. V shed 5 bases and J shed 1 base, with 21 bases lying between them. TCRdb re-called the 5' RACE reads with MiXCR, one entry per CDR3 protein. Here the sample spans about 300,000 distinct CDR3 sequences, approximately 10% being singletons. In its sample, this clonotype was seen many times. The V gene is TRBV28, the J gene TRBJ2-7; a possible D gene is TRBD1 (5 bases). This TCR was sampled from a female donor with ankylosing spondylitis or in good health (not recorded which). Sequenced sample: blood, either unsorted or a sorted T cell fraction (not recorded which). The CDR3 coding sequence is TGTGCCAGCAGTCCCGCCCGTTGGGGCGCGCCTTCCTACGAGCAGTACTTC. Amino acid sequence: CASSPARWGAPSYEQYF.